One and the same sample provided the 4 T cell receptor beta chains below, sequenced in a study of shared clonotypes between healthy human individuals. Here immunoSEQ multiplex PCR was the method, and the copy in TCRdb shows in-frame clones only, minus some. The sample lists roughly 1,500,000 clones, 95% to 99% seen once, with approximately 0.45% in the top ten. The sample taken for sequencing was naive CD4+ T cells sorted from blood. Noted subset: CD45RA+ positively selected. The receptors come from a man aged 25-45 years in good health.

V usage is TRBV11-1 and J usage is TRBJ2-3; tentatively, D is TRBD1 (6 bases). The CDR3 has 15 residues. V gave up 4 bases and J gave up 3 bases, with 14 bases separating them. The germline gives CDR1 SGHAT, CDR2 FQDESV (reference sequence). The CDR3 nucleotides read TGTGCCAGCAGCTCTACAGGGTTGGGGACAGATACGCAGTATTTT. Protein sequence: CASSSTGLGTDTQYF.

V gene TRBV11-2 combines with J gene TRBJ2-3; no clear D gene. Trimming removed 2 bases at V and 2 bases at J, with 11 bases between. Germline values: CDR1 SGHAT, CDR2 FQNNGV. The CDR3 consists of 15 residues. The CDR3 sequence: CASSLLRHLTDTQYF. The CDR3 region has the DNA TGTGCCAGCAGCTTACTACGGCACCTCACAGATACGCAGTATTTT.

V gene TRBV10-3 combines with J gene TRBJ1-2; 9 bases agree with TRBD1. Germline V gene data show CDR1 as ENHRY and CDR2 as SYGVKD. The J segment lost 2 bases and the V segment lost 6 bases, leaving 7 bases of the junction unmatched. The CDR3 totals 15 residues. The CDR3: CAISEQGAGNYGYTF. The CDR3 nucleotides read TGTGCCATCAGCGAACAGGGGGCCGGAAACTATGGCTACACCTTC.

The CDR3 DNA sequence: TGCAGCGCAAGACAGGGTAGCTTCAACACCATATATTTT. It encodes CSARQGSFNTIYF. V and J are TRBV29-1 and TRBJ1-3; 7 bases agree with TRBD1. Germline assignment: CDR1 SQVTM and CDR2 ANQGSEA. This CDR3 is 13 amino acids long. The junction had 10 bases not matched to a gene; V was cut back by 7 bases and J by 7 bases.